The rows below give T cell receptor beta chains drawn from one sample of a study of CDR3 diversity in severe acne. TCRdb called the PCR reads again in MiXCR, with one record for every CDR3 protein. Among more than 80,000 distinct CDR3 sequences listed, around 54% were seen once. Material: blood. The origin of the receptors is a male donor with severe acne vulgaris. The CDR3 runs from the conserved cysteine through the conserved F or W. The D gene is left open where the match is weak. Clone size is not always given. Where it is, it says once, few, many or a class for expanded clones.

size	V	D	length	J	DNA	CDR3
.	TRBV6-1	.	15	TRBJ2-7	TGTGCCAGCAGCGTAGACACCACCTTTAGCTACGAGCAGTACTTC	CASSVDTTFSYEQYF
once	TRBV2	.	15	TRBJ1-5	TGTGCCAGCAACCGAGCGGCGGCAGGTGGTCAGCCCCAGCATTTT	CASNRAAAGGQPQHF
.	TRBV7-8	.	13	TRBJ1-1	TGTGCCAGCGTCCGGCAGGGGCTCACTGAAGCTTTCTTT	CASVRQGLTEAFF
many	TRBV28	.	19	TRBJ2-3	TGTGCCAGCAGTTTTGTGATAAGATGGGGGGGGGCCAGCACAGATACGCAGTATTTT	CASSFVIRWGGASTDTQYF
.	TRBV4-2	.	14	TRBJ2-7	TGTGCCAGCAGCCAGTCTCGGGGGCCGTACGAGCAGTACTTC	CASSQSRGPYEQYF
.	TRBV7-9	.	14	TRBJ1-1	TGTGCCAGCAGCCGGGGAGGAACCTACACTGAAGCTTTCTTT	CASSRGGTYTEAFF
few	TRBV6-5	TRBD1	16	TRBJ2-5	TGTGCCAGCAGTTACTCGAGGGGGCCAGAGCAAGAGACCCAGTACTTC	CASSYSRGPEQETQYF
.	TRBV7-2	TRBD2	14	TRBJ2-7	TGTGCCAGCAGCCCCCCAGGCGGGAGTCGCGAGCAGTACTTC	CASSPPGGSREQYF
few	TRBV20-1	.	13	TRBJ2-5	TGCAGACCCGCAGCAGGGCCCCAAGAGACCCAGTACTTC	CRPAAGPQETQYF
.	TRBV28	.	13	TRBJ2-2	TGTGCCAGCAGGCTGGAGAACACCGGGGAGCTGTTTTTT	CASRLENTGELFF
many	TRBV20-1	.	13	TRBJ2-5	TGCAGTGTTAACGGACGGGGTCGAGAGACCCAGTACTTC	CSVNGRGRETQYF
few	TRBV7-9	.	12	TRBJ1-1	TGTGCCAGCAGCTTATGGAGCTCTGAAGCTTTCTTT	CASSLWSSEAFF
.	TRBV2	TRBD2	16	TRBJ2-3	TGTGCCAGCAGTGACCTAGCGGGAGGAGGGGCAGATACGCAGTATTTT	CASSDLAGGGADTQYF
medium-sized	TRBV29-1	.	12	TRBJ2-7	TGCAGCGTCCTCAGCGGGCCGGGGGAGCAGTACTTC	CSVLSGPGEQYF
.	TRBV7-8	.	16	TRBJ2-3	TGTGCCAGCAGCTTAGTCACTATTAGTAGCACAGATACGCAGTATTTT	CASSLVTISSTDTQYF
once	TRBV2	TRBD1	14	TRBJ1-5	TGTGCCAGCAGTGTCCGGGACAGTAATCAGCCCCAGCATTTT	CASSVRDSNQPQHF
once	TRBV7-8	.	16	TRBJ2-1	TGTGCCAGCAGCTTAACGGAGGGGAGCTCCTACAATGAGCAGTTCTTC	CASSLTEGSSYNEQFF
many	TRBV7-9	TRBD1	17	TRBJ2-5	TGTGCCAGCAGCTTAGTGGGACAGGGAGTTGGCCAAGAGACCCAGTACTTC	CASSLVGQGVGQETQYF
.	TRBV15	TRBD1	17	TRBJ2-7	TGTGCCACCAGCAGAATTACCGCCGGGACAGCCTTTTACGAGCAGTACTTC	CATSRITAGTAFYEQYF
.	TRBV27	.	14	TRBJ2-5	TGTGCCAGCAGTGTCAGGGTGCAGTACGAGACCCAGTACTTC	CASSVRVQYETQYF
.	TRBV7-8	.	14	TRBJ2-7	TGTGCCAGCAGCCCGGACGGACCTCGGGACGAGCAGTACTTC	CASSPDGPRDEQYF
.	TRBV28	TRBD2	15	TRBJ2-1	TGTGCCAGCATGGGATCAGCGGGAGGGCCAGTTGAGCAGTTCTTC	CASMGSAGGPVEQFF
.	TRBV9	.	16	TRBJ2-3	TGTGCCAGCAGCGTAGGGGCCCGGACAGAAACAGATACGCAGTATTTT	CASSVGARTETDTQYF
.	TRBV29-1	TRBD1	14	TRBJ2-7	TGCAGCGTTGAAGAAGGGGACAGGGGCTACGAGCAGTACTTC	CSVEEGDRGYEQYF
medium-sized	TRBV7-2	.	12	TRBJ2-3	TGTGCCAGCAGCTTCGAACCTAGGACGCAGTATTTT	CASSFEPRTQYF
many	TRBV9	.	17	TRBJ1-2	TGTGCCAGCAGCCTTAGTCTAGACGGACCAGCTAACTATGGCTACACCTTC	CASSLSLDGPANYGYTF
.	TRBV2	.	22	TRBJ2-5	TGTGCCAGCAGTGATGGCTTATTCCGGGACCGCGATCACCCCTGGGAGATGGAGACCCAGTACTTC	CASSDGLFRDRDHPWEMETQYF
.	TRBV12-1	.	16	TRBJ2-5	TGTGCCAGCACCCGGGCTAGCGGGAGTCCCCAAGAGACCCAGTACTTC	CASTRASGSPQETQYF
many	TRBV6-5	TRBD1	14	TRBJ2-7	TGTGCCAGCAGTTACTCCGGGACAGGGGTCGAACAGTACTTC	CASSYSGTGVEQYF
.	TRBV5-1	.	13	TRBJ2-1	TGCGCCAGCAGCTTACTAGGGGACGGTGAGCAGTTCTTC	CASSLLGDGEQFF
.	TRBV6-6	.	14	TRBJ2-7	TGTGCCAGCAGTGAAATGGGACAACTCTACGAGCAGTACTTC	CASSEMGQLYEQYF
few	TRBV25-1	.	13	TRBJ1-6	TGTGCCAGCAGTGAAACAGGGAGTTCACCCCTCCACTTT	CASSETGSSPLHF
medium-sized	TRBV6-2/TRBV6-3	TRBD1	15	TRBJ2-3	TGTGCCAGCACCCAGCGGCTAGGGGGCAGAGATACGCAGTATTTT	CASTQRLGGRDTQYF
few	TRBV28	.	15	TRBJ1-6	TGTGCCAACAGTCTGCGCACAGGATATAATTCACCCCTCCACTTT	CANSLRTGYNSPLHF